This TCR beta chain was profiled in a study of T cells in Graves' hyperthyroidism and ophthalmopathy. As for the study in general: Upon initial diagnosis and before any treatment, peripheral blood was collected.

Study findings and constraints: It was a median around seven months before onset that the model predicted ophthalmopathy.

Amplified TCR beta CDR3 regions derived from RNA transcripts. First-round RT-PCR with HTBI primers amplified the TCR CDR3 region. TCRdb reanalysed the multiplex PCR reads using MiXCR and keeps one entry per CDR3 protein. This table holds hundreds of thousands of distinct CDR3 sequences, 15% to 20% found once. CDR1 and CDR2 from the germline V gene are KGHSH and LQKENI. V lost 3 bases, J lost 4 bases, and 21 bases lay in between. This CDR3 has 17 residues. With respect to this clonotype: The antigen is undetermined.

The sequencing sample was made of blood. This TCR was recovered from a middle-aged man with Graves' ophthalmopathy. This chain joins TRBV18 and TRBJ1-1, with D possibly matching TRBD1 (5 bases). The CDR3 reads CASSPTASPRGPTEAFF. The CDR3 DNA sequence: TGTGCCAGCTCACCTACCGCTTCCCCGAGGGGCCCCACTGAAGCTTTCTTT. The variable domain in full, completed from reference TRBV18 and TRBJ1-1, reads NAGVMQNPRHLVRRRGQEARLRCSPMKGHSHVYWYRQLPEEGLKFMVYLQKENIIDESGMPKERFSAEFPKEGPSILRIQQVVRGDSAAYFCASSPTASPRGPTEAFFGQGTRLTVV.